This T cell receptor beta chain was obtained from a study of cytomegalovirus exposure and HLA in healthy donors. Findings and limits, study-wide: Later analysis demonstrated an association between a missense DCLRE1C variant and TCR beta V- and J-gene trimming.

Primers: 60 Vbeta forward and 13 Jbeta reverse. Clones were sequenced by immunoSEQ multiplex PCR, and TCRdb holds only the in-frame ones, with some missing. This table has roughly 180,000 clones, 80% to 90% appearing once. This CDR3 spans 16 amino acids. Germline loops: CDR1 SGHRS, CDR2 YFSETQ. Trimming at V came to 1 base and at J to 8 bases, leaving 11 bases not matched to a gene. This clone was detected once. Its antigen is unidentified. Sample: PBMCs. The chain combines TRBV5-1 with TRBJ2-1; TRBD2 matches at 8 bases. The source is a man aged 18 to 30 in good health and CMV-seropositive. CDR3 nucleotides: TGCGCCAGCAGCTTGAGTCGGGGGGGTAGGGCCGATGAGCAGTTCTTC. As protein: CASSLSRGGRADEQFF.